A selection of T cell receptor beta chains follows, all from one sample in a study of T cell responses to AZD1222 COVID-19 vaccine. Profiling relied on immunoSEQ multiplex PCR, and the TCRdb table lists in-frame clones only, not all of them. The data hold 200,000 or so clones, with around 89% observed a single time. The sequencing used peripheral blood, collected on day 0 of AZD1222 vaccination. These receptors came from an adult in good health. CDR3s include the opening cysteine and the closing phenylalanine or tryptophan. The order of the fields is J gene, V gene, clone size, D gene, CDR3 protein, CDR3 DNA. D genes are given only for firm matches. Clone size appears in some rows only: once, few, many, or a class for an expanded clone.

j_gene: TRBJ1-3; v_gene: TRBV5-4; abundance: NA; d_gene: NA; CDR3aa: CASRPAGGNTIYF; CDR3nt: TGTGCCAGCAGGCCGGCAGGGGGAAACACCATATATTTT
j_gene: TRBJ2-1; v_gene: TRBV7-2; abundance: once; d_gene: TRBD2; CDR3aa: CASSLAGGWTTRGRDNEQFF; CDR3nt: TGTGCCAGCAGCTTAGCTGGAGGGTGGACTACTAGAGGGAGGGACAATGAGCAGTTCTTC
j_gene: TRBJ2-1; v_gene: TRBV25-1; abundance: NA; d_gene: TRBD2; CDR3aa: CASSDPTSGHGEQFF; CDR3nt: TGTGCCAGCAGTGACCCAACTAGCGGGCACGGAGAGCAGTTCTTC
j_gene: TRBJ2-7; v_gene: TRBV29-1; abundance: NA; d_gene: NA; CDR3aa: CSVVLAAYEQYF; CDR3nt: TGCAGCGTTGTTCTAGCCGCCTACGAGCAGTACTTC
j_gene: TRBJ2-2; v_gene: TRBV2; abundance: NA; d_gene: TRBD1; CDR3aa: CASSGRPQGANTGELFF; CDR3nt: TGTGCCAGCAGTGGAAGGCCTCAGGGGGCAAACACCGGGGAGCTGTTTTTT
j_gene: TRBJ2-7; v_gene: TRBV5-1; abundance: NA; d_gene: NA; CDR3aa: CASSFRLGYEQYF; CDR3nt: TGCGCCAGCAGCTTTAGACTCGGCTACGAGCAGTACTTC
j_gene: TRBJ1-2; v_gene: TRBV28; abundance: NA; d_gene: TRBD1; CDR3aa: CASSLPTGANYGYTF; CDR3nt: TGTGCCAGCAGTTTACCGACAGGGGCTAACTATGGCTACACCTTC
j_gene: TRBJ1-5; v_gene: TRBV15; abundance: once; d_gene: NA; CDR3aa: CATSRYNQPQHF; CDR3nt: TGTGCCACCAGTCGATACAATCAGCCCCAGCATTTT
j_gene: TRBJ1-1; v_gene: TRBV7-2; abundance: NA; d_gene: NA; CDR3aa: CASRTVNTEAFF; CDR3nt: TGTGCCAGCAGGACAGTGAACACTGAAGCTTTCTTT
j_gene: TRBJ1-6; v_gene: TRBV6-5; abundance: once; d_gene: NA; CDR3aa: CASSLDTRANSPLHF; CDR3nt: TGTGCCAGCAGTCTCGACACCAGGGCTAATTCACCCCTCCACTTT
j_gene: TRBJ2-6; v_gene: TRBV29-1; abundance: NA; d_gene: TRBD1; CDR3aa: CSARPGTGAGANVLTF; CDR3nt: TGCAGCGCCCGTCCCGGGACAGGGGCTGGGGCCAACGTCCTGACTTTC
j_gene: TRBJ2-7; v_gene: TRBV5-8; abundance: once; d_gene: NA; CDR3aa: CASSLRREPYEQYF; CDR3nt: TGTGCCAGCAGCTTGCGACGGGAGCCTTACGAGCAGTACTTC
j_gene: TRBJ2-5; v_gene: TRBV7-2; abundance: NA; d_gene: TRBD1; CDR3aa: CASSFRTGRTETQYF; CDR3nt: TGTGCCAGCAGCTTCCGGACAGGGCGGACGGAGACCCAGTACTTC
j_gene: TRBJ2-5; v_gene: TRBV2; abundance: NA; d_gene: NA; CDR3aa: CASSEQATQYF; CDR3nt: TGTGCCAGCAGTGAACAGGCGACCCAGTACTTC
j_gene: TRBJ1-1; v_gene: TRBV27; abundance: NA; d_gene: TRBD1; CDR3aa: CASSPTTGRPTEAFF; CDR3nt: TGTGCCAGCAGTCCGACGACAGGGAGGCCCACTGAAGCTTTCTTT
j_gene: TRBJ2-3; v_gene: TRBV7-6; abundance: few; d_gene: NA; CDR3aa: CASSMRAGASTDTQYF; CDR3nt: TGTGCCAGCAGCATGCGGGCGGGGGCAAGCACAGATACGCAGTATTTT
j_gene: TRBJ1-2; v_gene: TRBV7-2; abundance: once; d_gene: NA; CDR3aa: CASSPRLIANYGYTF; CDR3nt: TGTGCCAGCAGCCCCCGACTGATAGCTAACTATGGCTACACCTTC
j_gene: TRBJ1-5; v_gene: TRBV5-1; abundance: NA; d_gene: NA; CDR3aa: CASSLGPVSNQPQHF; CDR3nt: TGCGCCAGCAGCTTGGGGCCGGTAAGTAATCAGCCCCAGCATTTT